The sequence of this T cell receptor beta chain was determined in a study of human T cells and chemical hapten exposure. MiXCR, run by TCRdb on the RACE reads, gives a single entry per CDR3 protein. The sample lists 65,000 to 100,000 distinct CDR3 sequences, around 7% occurring once. As for time point: patch test 2, 6 weeks after DPC sensitization. Treatment of the sample: therapeutic diphenylcyclopropenone sensitization with weekly scalp DPC. This CDR3 is built from 11 residues. V lost 7 bases and J lost 1, with 3 bases in between. Per germline, CDR1 SEHNR and CDR2 FQNEAQ (reference sequence). The specimen was whole blood, collected in connection with sensitization to the hapten diphenylcyclopropenone (DPC). The sequence was collected from a woman under 40 with alopecia areata. Some clones in this sample may be carry-over from other donors' samples. The chain carries TRBV7-9 and TRBJ2-3, with no clear D. This CDR3 reads CASIRTDTQYF. In nucleotides, the CDR3 is TGTGCCAGCATCCGCACAGATACGCAGTATTTT.